This T cell receptor (beta chain) was obtained from a study of Graves' ophthalmopathy and Graves' hyperthyroidism. A few counts support this clonotype. CDR1 is LNHDA and CDR2 is SQIVND in the germline V gene (reference sequence). The CDR3 is made up of 15 amino acids. With 2 bases clipped from V and 4 bases from J, the junction kept 2 bases outside the gene matches. RNA transcripts yielded amplified TCR beta CDR3 regions. Amplification began with first-round RT-PCR using HTBI primers, then second-round multiplex PCR was performed. TCRdb processed the multiplex PCR reads anew with MiXCR; each CDR3 protein has one entry. The sample shows around 1.1 million distinct CDR3 sequences, about 35% of them seen only once.

The chain carries TRBV19 and TRBJ2-7; 13 nucleotides agree with TRBD2. Sequencing was carried out using peripheral blood or thyroid tissue (not recorded which). The receptor was isolated from an adult man with Graves' hyperthyroidism. The CDR3 here is CASSIRTSGGYEQYF. The CDR3 nucleotides are TGTGCCAGTAGTATAAGGACTAGCGGGGGATACGAGCAGTACTTC.